This T cell receptor beta chain was captured in a study of shared clonotypes between healthy human individuals. Study-level findings and limits: Large sequencing depth failed to make sorted-subset sequencing complete, rarefaction showed.

Sequencing used immunoSEQ multiplex PCR; TCRdb keeps in-frame clones, though not all of them. Of approximately 980,000 clones listed, around three quarters were seen once; the top ten hold around 1.5%. As for this clone: Its matching antigen is unknown.

Sequencing was carried out using memory CD4+ T cells sorted from blood. The subset here: CD45RA-negative fraction. This sequence was found in a man between 18 and 35 years old in good health.

This chain's CDR3 is CASSEEGAIHEQFF. For the CDR3, the DNA is TGTGCCAGCAGTGAGGAGGGAGCCATCCATGAGCAGTTCTTC. This chain links TRBV6-1 with TRBJ2-1, with D maybe TRBD2 (6 bases). Germline-derived CDR1 and CDR2 are MNHNS and SASEGT. CDR3 size: 14 residues. V was shortened by 3 bases and J by 8 bases, with 14 bases between the two germline ends.